This is a list of T cell receptor beta chains from one sample in a study of shared clonotypes between healthy human individuals. TCRdb keeps only in-frame clones here, not all; method: immunoSEQ multiplex PCR. This table has roughly 2.2 million clones, around 93% appearing once. The sample comprised naive CD4+ T cells from PBMCs. These receptors all stem from a man between 18 and 29 years old in good health. Some clones in this sample may be carry-over from other donors' samples. Each CDR3 is given with its conserved first and last residue. Fields, in order: J gene, CDR3 length, V gene, CDR3 protein.

TRBJ2-7 | 15 | TRBV5-4 | CASSLSQGINYEQYF
TRBJ1-2 | 15 | TRBV9 | CASSPQGAFHYGYTF
TRBJ1-2 | 16 | TRBV5-1 | CASSLDPGQVGPGYTF
TRBJ2-7 | 12 | TRBV2 | CASSAWSYEQYF
TRBJ2-5 | 13 | TRBV28 | CASSLLHQETQYF
TRBJ2-1 | 14 | TRBV9 | CASSQGDSYNEQFF
TRBJ2-2 | 14 | TRBV6-5 | CASRGQANTGELFF
TRBJ2-7 | 16 | TRBV9 | CASSPRDRETTYEQYF
TRBJ2-7 | 13 | TRBV7-9 | CASSSRDSYEQYF
TRBJ2-1 | 16 | TRBV27 | CASSLRTSGLHNEQFF
TRBJ2-1 | 17 | TRBV28 | CATTSGLVPGPYNEQFF
TRBJ2-7 | 15 | TRBV10-1 | CASSSGGVGGYEQYF
TRBJ2-2 | 14 | TRBV7-9 | CASSGGRYTGELFF
TRBJ1-1 | 15 | TRBV5-1 | CASSLSPGFARSAFF
TRBJ2-7 | 13 | TRBV7-2 | CTSSLGVRDEQYF
TRBJ1-3 | 13 | TRBV28 | CASSLPTGPAIYF
TRBJ1-2 | 13 | TRBV28 | CASSRDTLPGYTF
TRBJ2-2 | 17 | TRBV7-9 | CASSLVASSANTGELFF
TRBJ1-2 | 19 | TRBV6-1 | CASSDGEHRRFRSNAGYTF
TRBJ1-1 | 14 | TRBV6-1 | CASSAWAGLNEAFF
TRBJ2-5 | 11 | TRBV28 | CASRGGETQYF
TRBJ2-1 | 18 | TRBV10-3 | CAISEFLGGAGSYNEQFF
TRBJ2-7 | 17 | TRBV6-1 | CASSEAHRLAGAGEQYF
TRBJ1-1 | 17 | TRBV28 | CASGYLPGQGSGTEAFF
TRBJ2-1 | 15 | TRBV6-6 | CASSYEGKNYNEQFF
TRBJ1-5 | 13 | TRBV6-1 | CASTGDDNQPQHF
TRBJ1-2 | 11 | TRBV20-1 | CSVPRNYGYTF
TRBJ2-7 | 14 | TRBV5-1 | CASSLAGGSYEQYF
TRBJ2-1 | 13 | TRBV30 | CAWRLAYYNEQFF
TRBJ2-6 | 17 | TRBV5-6 | CASSLDSQGVWTNVLTF
TRBJ2-7 | 15 | TRBV28 | CASSLTQAPSYEQYF
TRBJ1-1 | 14 | TRBV7-9 | CASSEKGVTTEAFF
TRBJ2-4 | 15 | TRBV4-2 | CASSQEAGPWDIQYF
TRBJ1-5 | 19 | TRBV7-9 | CASSPQIQTGSGGNQPQHF
TRBJ2-7 | 11 | TRBV27 | CASSRGNEQYF
TRBJ2-2 | 16 | TRBV7-9 | CASSVPRGRRHGELFF
TRBJ1-4 | 15 | TRBV7-9 | CASSQLGPTNEKLFF
TRBJ1-2 | 10 | TRBV7-3 | CASSLRGYTF
TRBJ2-3 | 12 | TRBV19 | CASSIDARLRYF
TRBJ1-2 | 15 | TRBV6-6 | CASSMRQGDNYGYTF
TRBJ2-1 | 15 | TRBV7-2 | CASSLTRSNYNEQFF
TRBJ2-5 | 13 | TRBV5-6 | CASSRGGQETQYF
TRBJ1-1 | 16 | TRBV5-1 | CASSLAQGGSSTEAFF
TRBJ2-7 | 14 | TRBV6-5 | CASSRGTGRPEQYF
TRBJ2-1 | 15 | TRBV5-4 | CASSLGGSLYNEQFF
TRBJ1-1 | 19 | TRBV5-6 | CASSLGIQGSAIKDTEAFF
TRBJ2-7 | 14 | TRBV5-6 | CASSFFQSSYEQYF
TRBJ1-2 | 12 | TRBV5-5 | CASSYGPYGYTF
TRBJ2-2 | 15 | TRBV29-1 | CSVEDQERHTGELFF
TRBJ2-1 | 19 | TRBV11-2 | CASSLASGASGSLDNEQFF
TRBJ1-2 | 14 | TRBV30 | CAWSVRRRGDGYTF
TRBJ2-7 | 15 | TRBV6-5 | CASRLAGGRGYEQYF
TRBJ2-3 | 17 | TRBV7-2 | CASSLGTSGTRGHTQYF
TRBJ2-5 | 13 | TRBV18 | CASSPASRETQYF